This passage covers 7 T cell receptor beta chains from one sample sequenced in a study of monozygotic twins with inflammatory bowel disease. TCRdb reworked the 5' RACE reads into one entry per CDR3 protein, no DNA. The sample table sets out over 150,000 distinct CDR3 sequences. The sample consisted of blood. These receptors were obtained from a human donor with ulcerative colitis or Crohn's disease, or a healthy co-twin of an affected twin (not recorded which).

The chain recombines TRBV11-2 with TRBJ2-1. The CDR3 has 16 residues. CDR1 is SGHAT and CDR2 is FQNNGV in the germline V gene. The CDR3 spells CASSGVGGGSYNEQFF.

The rearrangement joins TRBV5-1 to TRBJ1-3. The CDR3 covers 16 residues. CDR1 and CDR2 from the germline V gene are SGHRS and YFSETQ. The CDR3 loop reads CASSLAGTSGGNTIYF.

This rearrangement joins TRBV4-1 to TRBJ1-1. Germline V gene data show CDR1 as MGHRA and CDR2 as YSYEKL. The CDR3 has 13 residues. The CDR3 is CASSLVGKLEAFF.

The chain joins TRBV20-1 to TRBJ2-1; the TCRdb D gene call, TRBD1, has no DNA to confirm it. Germline V gene sequence: CDR1 DFQATT, CDR2 SNEGSKA (reference sequence). CDR3 length: 19 residues. CDR3 amino acids: CSARPRQGRREGPYNEQFF.

The chain links TRBV9 to TRBJ2-5; there is no DNA to check the TCRdb D call of TRBD2. Germline V gene sequence: CDR1 SGDLS, CDR2 YYNGEE. The CDR3 runs 15 residues. CDR3 loop: CASTLASGLLETQYF.

The rearrangement links TRBV11-2 to TRBJ1-2. CDR3 length: 14 amino acids. CDR1 SGHAT and CDR2 FQNNGV come from the germline V gene. The CDR3 sequence: CASSPSGLFYGYTF.

The V gene is TRBV19, the J gene TRBJ1-2; TCRdb reports TRBD1, a call that lacks DNA to check it against. Germline lookup yields CDR1 LNHDA and CDR2 SQIVND (reference sequence). CDR3 length equals 15 residues. CDR3 in amino acids: CASSPPGRDNYGYTF.